Reported below is one T cell receptor (beta chain). Its specificity is not known. This specimen belongs to a study of post-analysis software for immune sequencing data. In the study overall: The cohort encompassed relapsing-remitting, secondary progressive and progressive-relapsing multiple sclerosis disease courses.

Study-level results: People with multiple sclerosis had a significantly lower normalized Chao1 diversity than controls did. Five TRBV segments (TRBV5-6, TRBV5-1 and TRBV20-1 among them) occurred more frequently in patients than in controls.

Germline V gene lookup returns CDR1 LGHDT and CDR2 YNNKEL (reference sequence). The CDR3 sequence is 13 residues long. Trimming shortened V by 0 bases and J by 8 bases, and 10 bases separated the two germline ends. Unique molecular identifiers tagged the TCR beta cDNA libraries. TCRdb recomputed calls from the PCR reads with MiXCR, one row per CDR3 protein. The table includes roughly 870,000 distinct CDR3 sequences, approximately 50% detected once. V and J are TRBV3-1 and TRBJ1-2; no reliable D call. The sequencing input was blood. This receptor was obtained from a girl aged 5-17 years with multiple sclerosis. This chain's CDR3 is CASSQEIGLGYTF. In DNA form, the CDR3 reads TGTGCCAGCAGCCAAGAGATCGGATTAGGCTACACCTTC.